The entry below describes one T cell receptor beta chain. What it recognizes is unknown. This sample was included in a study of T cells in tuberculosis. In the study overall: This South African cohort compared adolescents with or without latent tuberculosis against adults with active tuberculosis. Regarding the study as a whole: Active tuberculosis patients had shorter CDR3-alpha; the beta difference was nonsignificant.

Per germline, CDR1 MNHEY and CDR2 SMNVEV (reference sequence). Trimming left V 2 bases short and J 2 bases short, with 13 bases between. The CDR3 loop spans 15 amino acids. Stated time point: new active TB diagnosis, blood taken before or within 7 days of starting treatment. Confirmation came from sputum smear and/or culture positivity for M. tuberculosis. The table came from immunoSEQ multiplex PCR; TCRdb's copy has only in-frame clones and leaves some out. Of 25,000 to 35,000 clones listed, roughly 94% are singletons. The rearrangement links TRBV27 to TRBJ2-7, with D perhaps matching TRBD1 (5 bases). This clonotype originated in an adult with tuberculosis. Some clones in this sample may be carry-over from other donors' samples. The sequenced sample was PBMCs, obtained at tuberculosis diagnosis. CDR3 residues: CASSLKGHLAYEQYF. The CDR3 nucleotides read TGTGCCAGCAGTTTAAAAGGACACCTCGCCTACGAGCAGTACTTC.